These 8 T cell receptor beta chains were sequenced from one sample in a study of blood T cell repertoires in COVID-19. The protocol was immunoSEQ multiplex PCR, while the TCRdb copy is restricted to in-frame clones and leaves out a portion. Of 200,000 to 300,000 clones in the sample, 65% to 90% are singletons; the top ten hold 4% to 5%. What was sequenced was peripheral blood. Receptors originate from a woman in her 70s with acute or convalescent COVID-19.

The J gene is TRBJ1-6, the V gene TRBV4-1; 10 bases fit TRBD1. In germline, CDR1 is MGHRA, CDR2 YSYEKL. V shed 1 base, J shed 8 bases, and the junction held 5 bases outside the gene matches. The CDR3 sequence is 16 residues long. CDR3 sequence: CASSQAPGQGHSPLHF. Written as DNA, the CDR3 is TGCGCCAGCAGCCAAGCTCCGGGACAGGGGCATTCACCCCTCCACTTT.

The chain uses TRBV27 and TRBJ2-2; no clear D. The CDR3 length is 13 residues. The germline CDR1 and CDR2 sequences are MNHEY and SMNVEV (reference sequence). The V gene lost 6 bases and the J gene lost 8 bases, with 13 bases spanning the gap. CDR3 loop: CASRRMAGGELFF. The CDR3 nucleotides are TGTGCCAGCAGGAGAATGGCCGGGGGGGAGCTGTTTTTT.

The CDR3 bases are TGTGCCAGCTCACCACCGGGACAGGTGACCTACGAGCAGTACTTC. Translated: CASSPPGQVTYEQYF. The chain joins TRBV18 to TRBJ2-7; TRBD1 matches 8 bases. CDR3 length: 15 residues. From germline, CDR1 is KGHSH and CDR2 LQKENI. J gave up 2 bases and V 0 bases, and 3 bases lay outside the gene matches.

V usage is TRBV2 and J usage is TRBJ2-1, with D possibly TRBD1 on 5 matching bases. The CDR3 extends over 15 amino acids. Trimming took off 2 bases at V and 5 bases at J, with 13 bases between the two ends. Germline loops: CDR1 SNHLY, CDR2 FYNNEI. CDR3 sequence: CASSENLPGNNEQFF. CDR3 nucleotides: TGTGCCAGCAGTGAAAACCTCCCAGGGAACAATGAGCAGTTCTTC.

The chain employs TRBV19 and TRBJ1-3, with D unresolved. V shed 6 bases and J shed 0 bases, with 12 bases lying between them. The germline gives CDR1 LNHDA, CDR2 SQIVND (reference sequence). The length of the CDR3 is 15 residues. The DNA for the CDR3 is TGTGCCAGTAGCAGAATTGGTGACTCTGGAAACACCATATATTTT. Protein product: CASSRIGDSGNTIYF. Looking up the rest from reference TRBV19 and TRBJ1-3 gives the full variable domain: DGGITQSPKYLFRKEGQNVTLSCEQNLNHDAMYWYRQDPGQGLRLIYYSQIVNDFQKGDIAEGYSVSREKKESFPLTVTSAQKNPTAFYLCASSRIGDSGNTIYFGEGSWLTVV.

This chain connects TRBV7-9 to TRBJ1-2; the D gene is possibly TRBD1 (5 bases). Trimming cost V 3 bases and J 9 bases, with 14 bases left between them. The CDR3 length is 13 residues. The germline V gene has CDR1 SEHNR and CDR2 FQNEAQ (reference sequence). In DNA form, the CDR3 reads TGTGCCAGCAGCTTGGGGCAGTCCGATCGCTACACCTTC. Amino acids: CASSLGQSDRYTF.

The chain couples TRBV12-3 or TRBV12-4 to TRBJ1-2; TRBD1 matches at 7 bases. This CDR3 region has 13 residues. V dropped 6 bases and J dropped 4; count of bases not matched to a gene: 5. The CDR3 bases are TGTGCCAGCAGGCCGACAGGGAGCTATGGCTACACCTTC. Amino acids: CASRPTGSYGYTF.

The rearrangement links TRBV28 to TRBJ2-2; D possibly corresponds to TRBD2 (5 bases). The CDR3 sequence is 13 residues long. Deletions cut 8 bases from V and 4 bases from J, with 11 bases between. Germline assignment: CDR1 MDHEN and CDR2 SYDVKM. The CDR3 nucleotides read TGTGCCAGCGGGCTAGCTAGCACCGGGGAGCTGTTTTTT. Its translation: CASGLASTGELFF.